Below are 5 T cell receptor beta chains sequenced from a single sample in a study of T cell responses to AZD1222 COVID-19 vaccine. The table came from immunoSEQ multiplex PCR; TCRdb's copy has only in-frame clones and leaves some out. The table has around 150,000 clones, roughly 89% seen once. Sequences were derived from peripheral blood, sampled on day 0 of AZD1222 vaccination. These receptors all come from an adult in good health.

J is TRBJ2-3 and V is TRBV2, with 7 nucleotides matching TRBD1. There are 14 residues in the CDR3. V dropped 5 bases and J dropped 2; count of bases not matched to a gene: 4. In germline, CDR1 is SNHLY, CDR2 FYNNEI. The CDR3 bases are TGTGCCAGCAGTACAGGGGCCCCCACAGATACGCAGTATTTT. It is translated as CASSTGAPTDTQYF.

This clone has a handful of counts. The chain employs TRBV11-2 and TRBJ1-2; the match to TRBD1 covers 9 bases. The CDR3 length is 14 residues. The junction had 14 bases not matched to a gene; V was cut back by 4 bases and J by 14 bases. Germline CDR1 reads SGHAT; CDR2 reads FQNNGV. The CDR3 loop reads CASSSSGTGRIVTF. The CDR3 nucleotides are TGTGCCAGCAGCTCCTCCGGGACAGGGAGGATCGTAACCTTC.

The gene calls are TRBV25-1 and TRBJ2-5; D not certain. Germline values: CDR1 MGHDK, CDR2 SYGVNS. V lost 2 bases, J lost 2 bases, and 15 bases lay in between. The CDR3 consists of 16 residues. The CDR3 coding sequence is TGTGCCAGCAGTGAAGATACTTGGGCGGAACAAGAGACCCAGTACTTC. This codes for CASSEDTWAEQETQYF.

This clone came up once. This sequence joins TRBV6-2 or TRBV6-3 and TRBJ1-4; D is undetermined. The CDR3 extends over 14 amino acids. With 6 bases removed from V and 0 bases from J, the gap between germline ends came to 8 bases. CDR1 MNHEY and CDR2 SVGEGT come from the germline V gene. The CDR3 spells CASSPQATNEKLFF. The CDR3 nucleotides are TGTGCCAGCAGCCCCCAGGCAACTAATGAAAAACTGTTTTTT.

This clone was recorded a few times. The J gene is TRBJ2-5, the V gene TRBV5-6, with TRBD2 matching 7 bases. This CDR3 contains 13 residues. With V trimmed by 1 base and J by 5 bases, 2 bases remained unmatched. Germline lookup yields CDR1 SGHDT and CDR2 YYEEEE. The CDR3 region has the DNA TGTGCCAGCAGCTTGAGCGGGATTGAGACCCAGTACTTC. Amino acid sequence: CASSLSGIETQYF.